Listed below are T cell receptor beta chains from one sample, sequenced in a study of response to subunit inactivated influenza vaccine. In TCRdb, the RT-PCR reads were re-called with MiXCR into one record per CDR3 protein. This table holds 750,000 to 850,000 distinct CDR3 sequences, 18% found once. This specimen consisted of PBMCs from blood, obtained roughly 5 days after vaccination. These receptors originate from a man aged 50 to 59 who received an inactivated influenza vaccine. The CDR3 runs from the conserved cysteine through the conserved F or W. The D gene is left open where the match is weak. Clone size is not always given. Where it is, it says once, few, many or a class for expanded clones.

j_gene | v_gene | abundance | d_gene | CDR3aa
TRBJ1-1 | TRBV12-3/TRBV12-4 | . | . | CASSFGQFTEAFF
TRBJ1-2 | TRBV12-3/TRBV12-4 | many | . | CASSHGRPYGYTF
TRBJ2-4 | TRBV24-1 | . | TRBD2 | CATSGSGENIQYF
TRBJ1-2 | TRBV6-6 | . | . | CASSNTPEGYTF
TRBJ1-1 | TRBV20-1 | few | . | CSADRVGQDRLGAFF
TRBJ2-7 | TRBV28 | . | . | CASRSSPYEQYF
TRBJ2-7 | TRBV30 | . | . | CACRSYSYEQYF
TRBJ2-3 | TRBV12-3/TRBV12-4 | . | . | CASGIRTDTQYF
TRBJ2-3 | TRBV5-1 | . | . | CASTPRGGTDTQYF
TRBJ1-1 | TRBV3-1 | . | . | CASSQGTGWTEAFF
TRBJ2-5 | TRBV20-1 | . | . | CSARGPQGETQYF
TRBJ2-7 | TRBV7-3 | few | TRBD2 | CASSLAGALIYEQYF
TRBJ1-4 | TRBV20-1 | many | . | CSGRSTNEKLFF
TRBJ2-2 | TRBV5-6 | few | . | CASSSFRTRTGELFF
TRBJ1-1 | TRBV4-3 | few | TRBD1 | CASSQDRAGGDTEAFF
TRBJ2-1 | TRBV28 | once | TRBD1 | CASSLGGTGNNEQFF
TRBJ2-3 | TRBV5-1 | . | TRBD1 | CASSLAAGVVTGAADTQYF
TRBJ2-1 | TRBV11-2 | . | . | CASSQGAKQFF
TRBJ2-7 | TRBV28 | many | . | CASTLGYGSFNEQYF
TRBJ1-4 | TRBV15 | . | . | CATSRDKSSTNEKLFF
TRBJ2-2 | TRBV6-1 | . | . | CASNMSPLNTGELFF
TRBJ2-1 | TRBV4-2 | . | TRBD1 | CASRASGQGREQFF
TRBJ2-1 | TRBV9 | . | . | CASSPDLGEQFF
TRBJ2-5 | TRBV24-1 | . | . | CATSVTAGAETQYF
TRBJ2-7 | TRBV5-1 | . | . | CASSPGTDREQYF
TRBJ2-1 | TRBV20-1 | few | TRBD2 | CSAGRTSGILSEQFF
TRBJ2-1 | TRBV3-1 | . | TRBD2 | CASSQGGTSGTYNEQFF
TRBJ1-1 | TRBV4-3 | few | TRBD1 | CASSPRGGGTEAFF
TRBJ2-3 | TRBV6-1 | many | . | CASSPQGFTDTQYF
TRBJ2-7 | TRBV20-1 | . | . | CSVRFVGSSYEQYF
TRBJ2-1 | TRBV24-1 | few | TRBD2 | CATSDLYSGGNEQFF
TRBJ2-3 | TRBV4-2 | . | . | CASSQGGRQNTDTQYF
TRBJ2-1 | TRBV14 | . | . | CASSQVSGNNEQFF
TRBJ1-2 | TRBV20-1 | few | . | CSAYRGQGYGYTF
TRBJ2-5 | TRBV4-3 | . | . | CASSQDFKTGQETQYF
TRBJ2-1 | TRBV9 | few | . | CASSVTLGQEQFF
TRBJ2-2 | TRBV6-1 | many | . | CASQIGLASTGELFF
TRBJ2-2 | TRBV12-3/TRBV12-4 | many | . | CASRTRPTGELFF
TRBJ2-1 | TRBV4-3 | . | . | CASSQGLINEQFF
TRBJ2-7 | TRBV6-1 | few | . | CASSPTGSRYEQYF
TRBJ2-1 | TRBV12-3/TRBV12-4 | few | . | CASNSWGAIEQFF
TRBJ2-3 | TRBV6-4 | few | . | CASSDGVGLAQYF
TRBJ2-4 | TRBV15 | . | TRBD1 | CATKMDRVKNIQYF
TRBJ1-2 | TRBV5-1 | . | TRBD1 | CASSFNRGDGGYTF
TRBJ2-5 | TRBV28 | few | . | CASSLGLASGGRETQYF
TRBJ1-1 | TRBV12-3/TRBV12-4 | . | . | CASRLHLDTEAFF
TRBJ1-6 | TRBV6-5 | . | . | CASSYSSGPTSSYNSPLHF
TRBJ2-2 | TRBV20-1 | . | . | CSAQGSSGELFF
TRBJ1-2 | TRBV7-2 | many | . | CASSLASPQLGVSRGYTF
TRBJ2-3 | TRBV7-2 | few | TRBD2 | CASSTGLAGGGVAQYF
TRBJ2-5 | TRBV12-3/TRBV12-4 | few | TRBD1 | CASGDRQETQYF
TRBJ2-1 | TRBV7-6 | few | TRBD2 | CASSLERTSGGYNEQFF
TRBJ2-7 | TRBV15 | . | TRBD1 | CATKSQGAVEQYF
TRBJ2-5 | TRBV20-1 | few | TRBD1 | CSASGQGKETQYF
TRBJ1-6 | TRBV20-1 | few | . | CSARPGREANRSPLHF
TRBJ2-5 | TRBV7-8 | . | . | CASSFRRGGAETQYF
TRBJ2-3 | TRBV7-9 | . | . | CASSLTRESDTQYF
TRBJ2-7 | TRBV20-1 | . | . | CSARDDGEWDEQYF
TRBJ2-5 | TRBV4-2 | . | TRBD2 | CASSQNRLAGGETQYF